Here is one T cell receptor (beta chain) with its context. Per germline, CDR1 DFQATT and CDR2 SNEGSKA (reference sequence). The CDR3 has 14 residues. The source of the sample is a study of monozygotic twins with inflammatory bowel disease. Each of the TCR libraries took about 3,500 ng of total RNA. TCRdb re-called the 5' RACE reads; every CDR3 protein appears as one record, without DNA. Listed are under 200,000 distinct CDR3 sequences; roughly 3% falls within the top ten. Material for sequencing was blood. The V call is TRBV20-1, the J call TRBJ2-7; TCRdb selects TRBD2, and the lack of DNA leaves this call unchecked. The clonotype was recovered from a human donor with ulcerative colitis or Crohn's disease, or a healthy co-twin of an affected twin (not recorded which). The CDR3 region is CSARGASGSYEQYF.